These T cell receptor beta chains were read from a single sample in a study of OX40 agonist ivuxolimab in advanced cancers. Profiling relied on immunoSEQ multiplex PCR, and the TCRdb table lists in-frame clones only, not all of them. Of 85,000 to 100,000 clones in the sample, roughly 91% were seen once. The sample in question was CD4+ or CD8+ T cells sorted from blood, obtained in a trial of the OX40 agonist ivuxolimab. These receptors came from an adult with an advanced solid tumor such as melanoma, head and neck, liver or kidney cancer. Each CDR3 is given with its conserved first and last residue. Each record gives: V gene, CDR3 protein.

v_call: TRBV4-3; cdr3_aa: CASSQEPYNEQFF
v_call: TRBV2; cdr3_aa: CASGGQKAYEQYF
v_call: TRBV7-2; cdr3_aa: CASSQHYSNQPQHF
v_call: TRBV7-6; cdr3_aa: CASSLDGVRRDEQFF
v_call: TRBV18; cdr3_aa: CASSPGLRHYGYTF
v_call: TRBV28; cdr3_aa: CASGLTSGRRTQYF
v_call: TRBV9; cdr3_aa: CASSVGGRNEQYF
v_call: TRBV5-5; cdr3_aa: CASSLSLGTSGTPREQYF
v_call: TRBV28; cdr3_aa: CASSLPNPPEQFF
v_call: TRBV11-2; cdr3_aa: CASSFRTSGGRSYNEQFF
v_call: TRBV18; cdr3_aa: CGGGANTGELFF
v_call: TRBV7-9; cdr3_aa: CASSPPGGRYYNEQFF
v_call: TRBV6-6; cdr3_aa: CASRRTYLRGELFF
v_call: TRBV11-2; cdr3_aa: CASSFMDRGGTQYF
v_call: TRBV5-1; cdr3_aa: CASSLAAGGGLNTEAFF
v_call: TRBV19; cdr3_aa: CASSLSGDTNQPQHF
v_call: TRBV6-6; cdr3_aa: CASSSRDRVYEQYF
v_call: TRBV2; cdr3_aa: CASRAGTGGSASDEQYF
v_call: TRBV6-6; cdr3_aa: CASRTPQILQDSPLHF
v_call: TRBV9; cdr3_aa: CASSGLAGRSYNEQFF
v_call: TRBV6-6; cdr3_aa: CASGLGGAGNTIYF
v_call: TRBV9; cdr3_aa: CASSSLGTVNTEAFF
v_call: TRBV7-2; cdr3_aa: CASSLRDPGAGVPWAAFF
v_call: TRBV11-3; cdr3_aa: CASSPKADREVRNTEAFF
v_call: TRBV7-2; cdr3_aa: CASSADRITGELFF
v_call: TRBV23-1; cdr3_aa: CASSQRHLSRETQYF
v_call: TRBV4-1; cdr3_aa: CASSRTGFFNEQFF
v_call: TRBV5-6; cdr3_aa: CASSLPGGSYGYTF
v_call: TRBV11-2; cdr3_aa: CASSSHGRTGEQFF
v_call: TRBV2; cdr3_aa: CAIQTGSTDTQYF
v_call: TRBV19; cdr3_aa: CASNLLGYTEAFF
v_call: TRBV5-1; cdr3_aa: CASSLGTTNEKLFF
v_call: TRBV5-4; cdr3_aa: CASSAGQGPPYEQYF
v_call: TRBV7-8; cdr3_aa: CASSSGQGASEQYF
v_call: TRBV7-9; cdr3_aa: CASSERLAGLETQYF
v_call: TRBV2; cdr3_aa: CASGPGQIGTGELFF
v_call: TRBV7-8; cdr3_aa: CASSFVAGTGELFF
v_call: TRBV6-1; cdr3_aa: CASSEAYGGSTDTQYF
v_call: TRBV15; cdr3_aa: CATSRELDFKQYF
v_call: TRBV30; cdr3_aa: CAWSSQPGSEQYF
v_call: TRBV28; cdr3_aa: CASRSGGHEQYF
v_call: TRBV9; cdr3_aa: CASNPGLARNEQFF
v_call: TRBV5-1; cdr3_aa: CASSLGGYTDTQYF
v_call: TRBV27; cdr3_aa: CASSKRTSGIRSYNEQFF
v_call: TRBV4-1; cdr3_aa: CASRVQVAGAKNEQFF
v_call: TRBV5-1; cdr3_aa: CASSLGGGARKNEQFF
v_call: TRBV28; cdr3_aa: CASSRHGGELFF
v_call: TRBV30; cdr3_aa: CAWSVGRRREYNEQFF
v_call: TRBV29-1; cdr3_aa: CSVGRGGGYTEAFF
v_call: TRBV7-3; cdr3_aa: CASSFQGGGGETQYF
v_call: TRBV28; cdr3_aa: CASSLGQGLREQYF
v_call: TRBV28; cdr3_aa: CASSFSGFNQPQHF
v_call: TRBV7-9; cdr3_aa: CASSGQGAHSPLHF
v_call: TRBV5-4; cdr3_aa: CASSYDRGQETQYF
v_call: TRBV4-1; cdr3_aa: CASSQSPGEAFYEQYF
v_call: TRBV28; cdr3_aa: CASSLYWSGILKTQYF
v_call: TRBV7-2; cdr3_aa: CASRPFGAGVGLAYNEQFF
v_call: TRBV5-4; cdr3_aa: CASSLVDEGYNEQFF
v_call: TRBV6-6; cdr3_aa: CASSLQGSEKLFF
v_call: TRBV5-6; cdr3_aa: CASSYLGWEAYEQYF